This T cell receptor (beta chain) was obtained from a study of CD8 T cells in ankylosing spondylitis. This clonotype was found a few times. As yet, its antigen is unknown. The V gene end was trimmed by 1 base and the J gene end by 4 bases; junction bases not matched to a gene: 9. The CDR3 covers 16 residues. The germline CDR1 and CDR2 sequences are LNHNV and YYDKDF (reference sequence). Construction of TCR beta libraries was performed using quantitative 5'-RACE with molecular barcodes. TCRdb used MiXCR to reprocess the 5' RACE reads, holding one entry per CDR3 protein. The sample consists of about 450,000 distinct CDR3 sequences, roughly 26% of them appearing once. Study results and limitations: Reactive arthritis synovial fluid and blood were previously reported to contain some motif variants. About 8 highly homologous variants made up a TCR beta motif, and this motif appeared characteristic of ankylosing spondylitis blood. According to the report, clones linked to the disease were significantly enriched in matched synovial fluid samples taken from ankylosing spondylitis patients. Disease-linked clones had a CD8+ phenotype and relatively low frequency in peripheral blood.

The clonotype was recovered from a male donor with ankylosing spondylitis. The sample consisted of blood, either unsorted or a sorted T cell fraction (not recorded which). The V and J genes are TRBV15 and TRBJ1-1; TRBD1 matches 7 bases. CDR3: CATSRVSPRQGTEAFF. The CDR3 DNA sequence: TGTGCCACCAGCAGAGTGAGTCCTAGACAGGGCACTGAAGCTTTCTTT. The full variable domain, its missing parts supplied by reference TRBV15 and TRBJ1-1, is DAMVIQNPRYQVTQFGKPVTLSCSQTLNHNVMYWYQQKSSQAPKLLFHYYDKDFNNEADTPDNFQSRRPNTSFCFLDIRSPGLGDTAMYLCATSRVSPRQGTEAFFGQGTRLTVV.